This passage covers 10 T cell receptor beta chains from one sample sequenced in a study of cytomegalovirus exposure and HLA in healthy donors. The PCR employed 60 Vbeta primers together with 13 Jbeta primers. The assay was immunoSEQ multiplex PCR, and TCRdb's table has in-frame clones only and misses some. Of 210,000 or so clones listed, 60% to 80% are singletons. Sequenced sample: PBMCs. Receptor source: a man aged 18-30 years in good health and CMV-seronegative.

This clone showed up just a few times. This rearrangement joins TRBV20-1 to TRBJ1-2; D gene uncertain. CDR3 length: 11 residues. V shed 3 bases and J shed 6 bases, with 8 bases lying between them. CDR1 is DFQATT and CDR2 is SNEGSKA in the germline V gene (reference sequence). For the CDR3, the DNA is TGCAGTGCTAGCGTTGACAATGGCTACACCTTC. Translated, it gives CSASVDNGYTF.

The rearrangement links TRBV9 to TRBJ2-1; D gene uncertain. The V end lost 0 bases, the J end lost 8 bases, and 15 bases lay between the germline ends. The CDR3 contains 15 residues. Per germline, CDR1 SGDLS and CDR2 YYNGEE. CDR3 coding DNA: TGTGCCAGCAGCGTAGATCTAGTCTTCCGCCATGAGCAGTTCTTC. Residues: CASSVDLVFRHEQFF.

This chain joins TRBV11-3 and TRBJ2-7; 15 bases are a match to TRBD2. Looked up from germline, CDR1 is SGHNT and CDR2 is YENEEA. The CDR3 contains 15 residues. V shed 5 bases, J shed 4 bases, and the junction held 3 bases outside the gene matches. The chain's CDR3 is CASSPGTSGGYEQYF. As DNA, the CDR3 is TGTGCCAGCAGCCCCGGGACTAGCGGGGGGTACGAGCAGTACTTC.

The rearrangement uses TRBV30 and TRBJ1-3, with a possible D match to TRBD1 (5 bases). The V gene's germline CDR1 is GTSNPN and CDR2 SVGIG (reference sequence). This CDR3 has 14 residues. The V end was cut by 6 bases, the J end by 1 base, with 13 bases between. The CDR3 DNA reads as TGTGCCTGTCTCCGGACACCGTCTGGAAACACCATATATTTT. It specifies CACLRTPSGNTIYF.

This chain uses TRBV9 with TRBJ2-3; 11 positions match TRBD2. CDR3 length: 15 residues. Trimming cost V 3 bases and J 4 bases; bases outside gene matches: 4. The V gene's germline CDR1 is SGDLS and CDR2 YYNGEE. The CDR3 protein is CASSALLAGADTQYF. The CDR3 bases are TGTGCCAGCAGCGCGTTACTAGCGGGAGCAGATACGCAGTATTTT.

The V call is TRBV19, the J call TRBJ2-2, with no clear D. The germline CDR1 and CDR2 sequences are LNHDA and SQIVND (reference sequence). V was shortened by 10 bases and J by 3 bases, with 15 bases between the two germline ends. This CDR3 spans 14 amino acids. CDR3 in amino acids: CATRRNWDTGELFF. The CDR3 DNA reads as TGTGCCACCCGGCGGAACTGGGACACCGGGGAGCTGTTTTTT.

The J gene is TRBJ1-2, the V gene TRBV5-1; the D is unclear. Trimming removed 0 bases at V and 1 base at J, with 10 bases between. This CDR3 has 15 amino acids. The germline V gene encodes CDR1 SGHRS and CDR2 YFSETQ. CDR3 sequence (DNA): TGCGCCAGCAGCTTGGGGGCAGACTATAACTATGGCTACACCTTC. Translating gives CASSLGADYNYGYTF.

The gene calls are TRBV29-1 and TRBJ1-1; a weak D match, TRBD1 (6 bases). Germline CDR1 SQVTM, CDR2 ANQGSEA. V shed 5 bases and J shed 3 bases, with 19 bases lying between them. The CDR3 is 15 amino acids. As DNA, the CDR3 is TGCAGCGTTTACACGTACAGGGTAATGGACACTGAAGCTTTCTTT. Its translation is CSVYTYRVMDTEAFF.

Comment on this clone: The sample has other DNA sequences that encode this CDR3 too. This chain links TRBV19 with TRBJ2-7; D is ambiguous. The germline gives CDR1 LNHDA, CDR2 SQIVND (reference sequence). This CDR3 region has 14 residues. Trimming cost V 3 bases and J 0 bases, with 9 bases left between them. The CDR3 region has the DNA TGTGCCAGTAGTATTGAACCCGGCTCCTACGAGCAGTACTTC. Translation: CASSIEPGSYEQYF.

This clone was counted between two and nine times. The chain uses TRBV28 and TRBJ1-2, with 10 positions matching TRBD1. V trimming: 5 bases; J trimming: 13 bases; junction bases outside the gene matches: 10. This CDR3 is 13 amino acids long. Germline values: CDR1 MDHEN, CDR2 SYDVKM. DNA for the CDR3: TGTGCCAGCAGTCCAATCGGACAGGGGGACTTCACCTTC. Translation gives CASSPIGQGDFTF.